This TCR beta chain was obtained from a study of blood T cells in healthy people across ages. A J-beta primer mix and a sample-barcoded 5' primer were used in a second PCR of about 7 to 12 cycles. Via MiXCR, TCRdb re-called the 5' RACE reads, giving one row per CDR3 protein. In the table there are about 1,500,000 distinct CDR3 sequences, about 28% of which are singletons. This clonotype has more than one count but fewer than ten. What it recognizes is unknown. CDR1 and CDR2 (germline): MNHNS, SASEGT. The CDR3 extends over 9 amino acids. Trimming shortened V by 10 bases and J by 7 bases, and 7 bases separated the two germline ends. Findings and caveats of the study: For the donors, CMV status was unknown and possibly confounded expanded clonotype changes.

No fewer than 7 million PBMCs went into each sample. The TCR originated in a woman aged 25 to 39 in good health. The chain joins TRBV6-1 to TRBJ2-5; D unclear. Input material: blood. The CDR3 protein is CATGSTQYF. The CDR3 DNA reads TGTGCCACTGGGTCGACCCAGTACTTC.